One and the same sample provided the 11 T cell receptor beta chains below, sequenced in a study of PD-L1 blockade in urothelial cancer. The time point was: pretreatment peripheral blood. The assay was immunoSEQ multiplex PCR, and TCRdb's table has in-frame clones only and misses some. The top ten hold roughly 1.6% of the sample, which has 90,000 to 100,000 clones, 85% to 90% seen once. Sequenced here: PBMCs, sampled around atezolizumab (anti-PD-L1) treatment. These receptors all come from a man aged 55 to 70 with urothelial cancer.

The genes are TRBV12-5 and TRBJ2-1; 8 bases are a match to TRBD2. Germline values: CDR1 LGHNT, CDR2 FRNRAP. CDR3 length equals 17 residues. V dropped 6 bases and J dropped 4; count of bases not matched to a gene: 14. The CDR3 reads CASGFQIAGSGYNEQFF. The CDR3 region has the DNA TGTGCTAGTGGCTTTCAAATAGCGGGGTCGGGATACAATGAGCAGTTCTTC.

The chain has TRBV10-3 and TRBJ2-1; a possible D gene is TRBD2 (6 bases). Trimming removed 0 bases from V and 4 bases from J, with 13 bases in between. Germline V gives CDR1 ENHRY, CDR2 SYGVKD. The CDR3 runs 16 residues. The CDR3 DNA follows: TGTGCCATCAGTGAGTCGGCCCTTCTAGCGTACAATGAGCAGTTCTTC. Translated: CAISESALLAYNEQFF.

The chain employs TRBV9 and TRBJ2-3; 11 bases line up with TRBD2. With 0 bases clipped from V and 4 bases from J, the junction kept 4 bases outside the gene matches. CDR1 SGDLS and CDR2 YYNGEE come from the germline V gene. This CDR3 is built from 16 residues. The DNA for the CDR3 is TGTGCCAGCAGCGTAGTCACTAGCGGGGGCCCAGATACGCAGTATTTT. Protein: CASSVVTSGGPDTQYF.

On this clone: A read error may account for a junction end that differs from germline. The CDR3: CASSLASGTYRF. CDR3 nucleotide sequence: TGTGCCAGCAGCTTGGCCTCAGGGACTTATCGCTTC. The chain has TRBV5-6 and TRBJ2-4; a weak D match, TRBD2 (6 bases). This CDR3 contains 12 residues. Germline assignment: CDR1 SGHDT and CDR2 YYEEEE.

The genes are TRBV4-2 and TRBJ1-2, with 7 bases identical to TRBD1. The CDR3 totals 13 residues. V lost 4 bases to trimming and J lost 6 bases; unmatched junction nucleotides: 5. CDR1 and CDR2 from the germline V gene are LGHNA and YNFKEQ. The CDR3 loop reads CASSPGGRDGYTF. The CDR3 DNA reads TGTGCCAGCAGCCCAGGGGGTCGCGATGGCTACACCTTC.

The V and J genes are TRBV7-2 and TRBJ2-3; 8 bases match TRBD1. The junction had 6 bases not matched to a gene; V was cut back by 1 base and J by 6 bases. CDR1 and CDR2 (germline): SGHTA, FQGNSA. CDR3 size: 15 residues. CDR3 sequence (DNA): TGTGCCAGCAGCTTAGGTTTCAGGGGGCTTGATACGCAGTATTTT. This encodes CASSLGFRGLDTQYF.

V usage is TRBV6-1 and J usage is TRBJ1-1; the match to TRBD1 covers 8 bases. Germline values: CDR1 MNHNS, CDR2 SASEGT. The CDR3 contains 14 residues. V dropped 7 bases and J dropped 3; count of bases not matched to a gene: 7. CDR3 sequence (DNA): TGTGCCAGCACCACAGGGGGGGTGGACACTGAAGCTTTCTTT. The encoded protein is CASTTGGVDTEAFF.

The CDR3 here is CASSSSGRSNYGYTF. In DNA, the CDR3 is TGTGCCAGCAGTTCTTCTGGGAGATCTAACTATGGCTACACCTTC. The chain recombines TRBV27 with TRBJ1-2; D gene ambiguous. V gave up 4 bases and J gave up 0 bases, with 12 bases separating them. Germline-derived CDR1 and CDR2 are MNHEY and SMNVEV (reference sequence). The CDR3 is made up of 15 amino acids.

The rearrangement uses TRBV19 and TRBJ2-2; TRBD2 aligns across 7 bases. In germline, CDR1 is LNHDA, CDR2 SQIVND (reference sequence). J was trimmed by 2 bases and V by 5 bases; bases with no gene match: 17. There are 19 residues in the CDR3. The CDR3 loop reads CASSGFGGSGTINTGELFF. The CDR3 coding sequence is TGTGCCAGTAGTGGATTTGGGGGATCCGGGACTATAAACACCGGGGAGCTGTTTTTT.

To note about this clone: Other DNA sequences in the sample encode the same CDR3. This CDR3 is CASSLVNYEQYF. CDR3 sequence (DNA): TGTGCCAGCAGCTTAGTTAATTACGAGCAGTACTTC. V gene TRBV7-2 combines with J gene TRBJ2-7; no definite D call. V was cut by 1 base and J by 4 bases, with 5 bases left in between. From germline, CDR1 is SGHTA and CDR2 FQGNSA. This CDR3 contains 12 residues.

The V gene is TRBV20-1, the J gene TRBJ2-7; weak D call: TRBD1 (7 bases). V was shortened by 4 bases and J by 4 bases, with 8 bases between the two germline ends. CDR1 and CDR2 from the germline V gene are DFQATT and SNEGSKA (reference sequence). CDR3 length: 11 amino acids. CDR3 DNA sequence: TGCAGTGCTACAGGGGGGTACGAGCAGTACTTC. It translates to CSATGGYEQYF.